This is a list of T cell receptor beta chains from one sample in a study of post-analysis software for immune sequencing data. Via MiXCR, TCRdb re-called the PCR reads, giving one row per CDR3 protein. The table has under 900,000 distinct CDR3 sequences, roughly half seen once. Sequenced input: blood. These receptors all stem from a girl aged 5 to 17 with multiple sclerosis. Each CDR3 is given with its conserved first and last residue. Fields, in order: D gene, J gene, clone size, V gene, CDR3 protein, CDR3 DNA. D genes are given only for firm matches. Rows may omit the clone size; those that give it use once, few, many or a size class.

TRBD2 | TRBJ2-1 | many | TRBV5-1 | CASSLGTSNEQFF | TGTGCCAGCAGCTTAGGGACTAGCAATGAGCAGTTCTTC
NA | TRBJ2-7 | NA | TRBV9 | CASSVSQGGHEQYF | TGTGCCAGCAGCGTATCCCAGGGAGGCCACGAGCAGTACTTC
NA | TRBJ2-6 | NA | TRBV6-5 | CASSYLDRGIGSGANVLTF | TGTGCCAGCAGTTATCTCGATCGGGGCATAGGGTCTGGGGCCAACGTCCTGACTTTC
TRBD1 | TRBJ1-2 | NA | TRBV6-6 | CASSQPDRVEYGYTF | TGTGCCAGCAGTCAGCCCGACAGGGTAGAATATGGCTACACCTTC
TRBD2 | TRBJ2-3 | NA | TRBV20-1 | CSARGPRGGSSTDTQYF | TGCAGTGCTAGAGGTCCTCGCGGGGGGAGTAGCACGGATACGCAGTATTTT
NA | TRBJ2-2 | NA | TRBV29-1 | CSVGEWVDTGELFF | TGCAGCGTGGGGGAGTGGGTTGACACCGGGGAGCTGTTTTTT
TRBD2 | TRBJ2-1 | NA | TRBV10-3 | CAISESSGGAGMNEQFF | TGTGCCATCAGTGAGTCTAGCGGGGGGGCCGGTATGAATGAGCAGTTCTTC
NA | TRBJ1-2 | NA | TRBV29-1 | CSVRTEYGYTF | TGCAGCGTTCGGACAGAGTATGGCTACACCTTC
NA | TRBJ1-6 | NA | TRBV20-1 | CSALREPYSPLHF | TGCAGTGCTCTACGGGAGCCCTATTCACCCCTCCACTTT
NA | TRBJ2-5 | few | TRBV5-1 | CASRKGRLERQETQYF | TGCGCCAGCCGGAAAGGGCGACTCGAACGGCAAGAGACCCAGTACTTC
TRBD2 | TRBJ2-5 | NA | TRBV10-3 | CAISESGSGGKETQYF | TGTGCCATCAGTGAGTCGGGCAGCGGGGGAAAAGAGACCCAGTACTTC
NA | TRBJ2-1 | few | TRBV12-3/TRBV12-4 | CASSFGGSSSYNEQFF | TGTGCCAGCAGTTTCGGTGGGAGTAGCTCCTACAATGAGCAGTTCTTC
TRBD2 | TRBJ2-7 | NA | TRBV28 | CASSSSSTAGGLSYEQYF | TGTGCCAGCAGTTCGTCTTCCACCGCGGGAGGACTCTCCTACGAGCAGTACTTC
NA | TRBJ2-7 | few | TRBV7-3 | CASSTYVLLRREQYF | TGTGCCAGCAGCACCTACGTTCTCCTTAGGAGAGAGCAGTACTTC
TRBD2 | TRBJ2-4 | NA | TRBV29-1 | CSVEAAGLGIQYF | TGCAGCGTAGAGGCGGCAGGACTAGGGATTCAGTACTTC
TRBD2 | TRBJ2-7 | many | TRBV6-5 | CASSPPAREGQYEQYF | TGTGCCAGCAGTCCCCCGGCCCGGGAGGGCCAGTACGAGCAGTACTTC
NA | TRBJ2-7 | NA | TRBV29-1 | CSAKEDGTGYEQYF | TGCAGCGCCAAAGAGGACGGGACTGGATACGAGCAGTACTTC
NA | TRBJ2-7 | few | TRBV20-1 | CSAGGSGDEQYF | TGCAGTGCTGGTGGTAGCGGTGACGAGCAGTACTTC
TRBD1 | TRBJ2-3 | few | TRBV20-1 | CSTGVQGGITDTQYF | TGCAGTACCGGTGTTCAAGGGGGCATCACAGATACGCAGTATTTT
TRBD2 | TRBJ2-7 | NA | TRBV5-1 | CASSLGGLGYEQYF | TGCGCCAGCAGTCTGGGAGGGTTGGGTTACGAGCAGTACTTC
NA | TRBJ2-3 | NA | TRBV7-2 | CASSSPWEKDTQYF | TGTGCCAGCAGCTCCCCTTGGGAGAAGGATACGCAGTATTTT
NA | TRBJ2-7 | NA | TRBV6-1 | CASSEVGFEQYF | TGTGCCAGCAGTGAAGTTGGCTTTGAGCAGTACTTC
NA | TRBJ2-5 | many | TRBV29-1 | CSVEGPPPQETQYF | TGCAGCGTTGAAGGCCCACCGCCACAAGAGACCCAGTACTTC
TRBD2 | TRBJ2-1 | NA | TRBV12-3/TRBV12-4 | CASSFGLAGSEQFF | TGTGCCAGCAGCTTTGGGCTAGCGGGGAGTGAGCAGTTCTTC
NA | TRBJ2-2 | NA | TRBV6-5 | CASKSSSVAGELFF | TGTGCCAGCAAATCGTCTAGCGTAGCCGGGGAGCTGTTTTTT
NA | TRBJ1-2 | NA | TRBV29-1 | CSVGGSAELYGYTF | TGCAGCGTTGGGGGTTCGGCAGAGCTCTATGGCTACACCTTC
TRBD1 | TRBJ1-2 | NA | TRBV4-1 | CASSREGQGGYGYTF | TGCGCCAGCAGCCGTGAGGGACAGGGAGGCTATGGCTACACCTTC
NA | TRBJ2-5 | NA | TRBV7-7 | CATPFNTGQETQYF | TGTGCCACCCCGTTTAATACCGGACAAGAGACCCAGTACTTC
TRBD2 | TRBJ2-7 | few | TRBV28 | CASSLYAGTSGAQQYF | TGTGCCAGCAGTTTGTACGCCGGGACTAGCGGGGCCCAGCAGTACTTC
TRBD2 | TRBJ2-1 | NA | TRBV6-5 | CASRFGLGISNEQFF | TGTGCCAGCAGGTTCGGACTAGGGATTTCCAATGAGCAGTTCTTC
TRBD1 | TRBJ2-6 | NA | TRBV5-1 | CASSPLWTGDVLTF | TGCGCCAGCAGCCCGCTCTGGACAGGGGACGTCCTGACTTTC
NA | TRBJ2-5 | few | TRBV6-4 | CASSSGTGEQYF | TGTGCCAGCAGTTCTGGGACGGGTGAGCAGTACTTC
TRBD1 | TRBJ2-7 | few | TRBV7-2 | CASHTGTGGVENEQYF | TGTGCCAGCCACACCGGGACAGGGGGCGTAGAAAACGAGCAGTACTTC
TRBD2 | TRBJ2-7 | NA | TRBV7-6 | CASSVTHSGRGFYEQYF | TGTGCCAGCAGCGTGACACATAGCGGGAGGGGATTCTACGAGCAGTACTTC
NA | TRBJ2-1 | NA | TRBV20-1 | CSALGPPGDEQFF | TGCAGTGCCCTCGGACCGCCTGGGGATGAGCAGTTCTTC
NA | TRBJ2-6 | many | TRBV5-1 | CASSLAQANVLTF | TGCGCCAGCAGCTTGGCCCAGGCCAACGTCCTGACTTTC
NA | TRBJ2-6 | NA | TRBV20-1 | CSVRSPDRSSGANVLTF | TGCAGTGTCAGATCGCCGGATAGGTCCTCTGGGGCCAACGTCCTGACTTTC
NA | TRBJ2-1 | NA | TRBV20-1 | CSASRDTSYEQFF | TGCAGTGCTAGTCGGGACACTTCTTACGAGCAGTTCTTC
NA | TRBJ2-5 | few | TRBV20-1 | CSARDPAGGWETQYF | TGCAGTGCTAGAGACCCGGCAGGGGGGTGGGAGACCCAGTACTTC
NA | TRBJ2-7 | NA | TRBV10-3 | CAISHQGYEQYF | TGTGCCATCAGTCATCAGGGTTACGAGCAGTACTTC
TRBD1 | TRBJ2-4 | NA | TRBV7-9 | CASRPLGTVEAKNIQYF | TGTGCCAGCAGGCCCCTCGGGACAGTTGAAGCCAAAAACATTCAGTACTTC
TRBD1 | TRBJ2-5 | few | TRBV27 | CASRGQNQETQYF | TGTGCCAGCAGGGGACAGAACCAAGAGACCCAGTACTTC
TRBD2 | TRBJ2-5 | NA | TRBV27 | CASSLAGGDQETQYF | TGTGCCAGCAGTTTAGCGGGGGGCGACCAAGAGACCCAGTACTTC
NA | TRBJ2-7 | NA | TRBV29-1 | CSVGLNEQYF | TGCAGCGTTGGTTTGAACGAGCAGTACTTC
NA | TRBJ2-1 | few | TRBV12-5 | CASGLEPGRRYNEQFF | TGTGCTAGTGGTTTGGAGCCGGGACGGCGTTACAATGAGCAGTTCTTC
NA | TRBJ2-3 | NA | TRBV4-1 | CASSHGTLGQLATDTQYF | TGCGCCAGCAGCCATGGGACACTTGGACAGCTCGCCACAGATACGCAGTATTTT
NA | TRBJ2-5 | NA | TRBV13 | CASNPPRRTTGQETQYF | TGTGCCAGCAATCCCCCCCGAAGGACTACCGGACAAGAGACCCAGTACTTC
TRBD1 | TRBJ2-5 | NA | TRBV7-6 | CTSSLAGTGVTETQYF | TGTACCAGCAGCTTAGCCGGGACAGGGGTAACGGAGACCCAGTACTTC
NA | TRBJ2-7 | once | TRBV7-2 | CASSATAMTGEQYF | TGTGCCAGCAGCGCGACAGCGATGACGGGTGAGCAGTACTTC
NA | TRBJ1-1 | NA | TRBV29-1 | CSVDGQGLEAFF | TGCAGCGTTGATGGCCAGGGGCTTGAAGCTTTCTTT
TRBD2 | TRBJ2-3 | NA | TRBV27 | CASSLFSGGALNVADTQYF | TGTGCCAGCAGTTTATTTAGCGGGGGGGCCTTGAATGTCGCAGATACGCAGTATTTT
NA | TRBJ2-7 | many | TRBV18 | CASSPDRYEQYF | TGTGCCAGCAGCCCGGACCGATACGAGCAGTACTTC